These 2 T cell receptor beta chains came from one sample sequenced in a study of long-term antiretroviral therapy in people with HIV. Researchers report immunoSEQ v3.0 was run at survey level. The data were produced by immunoSEQ multiplex PCR, yet TCRdb's version contains in-frame clones alone and is incomplete. The table records 15,000 or so clones, roughly 82% of them present only once. The sequenced sample was unsorted PBMCs, obtained 0.4 years after starting antiretroviral therapy. The receptors shown here come from a man between 25 and 39 years old with HIV.

This chain uses TRBV7-2 with TRBJ2-2; D may match TRBD1 or TRBD2 (7 bases each). The CDR3 consists of 14 residues. Trimming removed 5 bases from V and 3 bases from J, with 10 bases in between. Germline V gene data show CDR1 as SGHTA and CDR2 as FQGNSA. The CDR3 nucleotides are TGTGCCAGCAGCCCAGGGGGGGACACCGGGGAGCTGTTTTTT. Amino acid sequence: CASSPGGDTGELFF.

This rearrangement joins TRBV7-2 to TRBJ2-1, with D hard to call. The germline CDR1 and CDR2 sequences are SGHTA and FQGNSA. V lost 4 bases and J 12 bases, leaving 13 bases between the germline ends. The CDR3 runs 12 residues. The CDR3 coding sequence is TGTGCCAGCAGCTACGTAAGTCTTGGGCAGTTCTTC. Translating gives CASSYVSLGQFF.